The clone carrying this T cell receptor (beta chain) was observed a handful of times. This specimen comes from a study of cytomegalovirus exposure and HLA in healthy donors. The CDR3 covers 16 residues. Germline V lookup: CDR1 MGHRA, CDR2 YSYEKL. Trimming cost V 6 bases and J 7 bases; bases outside gene matches: 15. It was with 60 Vbeta and 13 Jbeta primers that the PCR ran. Repertoires were generated with immunoSEQ multiplex PCR, while TCRdb's copy carries only in-frame clones and drops some. The sample yields roughly 58,000 clones, approximately 80% seen once. Sequenced: PBMCs. The chain links TRBV4-1 to TRBJ2-5, with 9 bases lining up with TRBD1. The sequence was obtained from a woman aged 35 to 49 in good health and CMV-seronegative. The CDR3 is CASSPRTGESAGTQYF. In nucleotides, the CDR3 is TGCGCCAGCAGTCCTCGGACAGGGGAGTCAGCGGGGACCCAGTACTTC.